This TCR beta chain derives from a study of blood T cell repertoires in COVID-19 (TCRdb year 2020). For context, the study as a whole: Samples from collaborators originated in the United States, Italy and Spain and spanned both the acute and convalescent phases of COVID-19. A freely available public database, intended as a resource for researchers studying the immune response to SARS-CoV-2, is where the repertoires were released. The prospective study material was composed of cDNA or gDNA derived from T cells, B-cell-depleted T cells, or PBMCs. The dataset comprised deeply sampled blood TCRbeta repertoires from subjects exposed to, actively infected with, or recovered from COVID-19. A de-identified subject ID, COVID-19 status, age in years and sex were almost always included in the sample metadata. Samples came from the ongoing ImmuneRACE study (first 160 participants) plus 1,254 subjects from 6 global collaborators. Where HLA class I and class II types were available, the types were taken from metadata supplied by the sample provider, not from assay-based typing.

There are 18 amino acids in the CDR3, from cysteine to phenylalanine inclusive. Only the CDR3 DNA stays, 54 bases, in frame from base 1. CDR1 and CDR2 are drawn from the germline V gene (reference sequence): LGHDT, YNNKEL. After removal of 3 bases from V and 6 bases from J, the junction retains 13 bases not matched to a gene. Collaborating institutions collected whole blood in K2EDTA tubes following their own protocols. For TCRbeta analysis, collaborators shipped samples as frozen whole blood, isolated PBMCs, or DNA extracted from either of those sample types. This clone was observed a single time. What this receptor recognizes is not known. Per-base quality was not reported, and no clone a single base away is much larger than it. What the authors observed across the whole study: How much clinical and demographic metadata was included differed by source and by participant, and the metadata was provided uncurated.

TCRbeta CDR3 regions were amplified from genomic DNA by means of the immunoSEQ Assay, a bias-controlled multiplex PCR. The paper's data handling went like this. Within the assay, amplification of reference gene primers was used to estimate how many nucleated cells each sample contained. To quantify the absolute abundance of each unique TCRbeta CDR3 rearrangement, sequence reads were collapsed and filtered. For each sample, productive Simpson clonality was calculated as the square root of Simpson's diversity index across productive rearrangements. Held by TCRdb, this immuneACCESS table contains in-frame sequences only and omits some clones. Under half of the omission traces to an unresolved V gene where checked; the cause of the rest is unknown. The D gene and trimming were derived from the DNA, and the V and J assignments and clone size from that table. The sample yields about 86,000 clones; around four fifths were counted once. The ten largest clones add up to 3.4% of the sample.

The V and J genes are TRBV3-1 (or the pseudogene TRBV3-2) and TRBJ2-1; 11 of the junction bases match TRBD2. The specimen was peripheral blood. This TCR was sampled from a man aged 45-60 years with acute or convalescent COVID-19. CDR3 reads: CASSQQARSGGASNEQFF. In nucleotide form, the sequence is TGTGCCAGCAGCCAGCAGGCCCGTAGCGGGGGGGCCAGCAATGAGCAGTTCTTC.